One and the same sample provided the 31 T cell receptor beta chains below, sequenced in a study of blood T cell repertoires in COVID-19. TCRdb keeps only in-frame clones here, not all; method: immunoSEQ multiplex PCR. Of 250,000 or so clones in the sample, about 86% were seen once. The sample was peripheral blood. These receptors were obtained from a man older than 75 with acute or convalescent COVID-19.

This rearrangement joins TRBV9 to TRBJ2-3, with 9 bases aligning to TRBD2. Germline CDR1 reads SGDLS; CDR2 reads YYNGEE. The CDR3 has 18 amino acids. J gave up 2 bases and V 3 bases, and 13 bases lay outside the gene matches. The CDR3 loop is CASSARGIAGGLTDTQYF. DNA of the CDR3: TGTGCCAGCAGCGCCCGGGGGATCGCGGGAGGGCTCACAGATACGCAGTATTTT.

In this sample, this clone turned up once. The rearrangement links TRBV3-1 (or the pseudogene TRBV3-2) to TRBJ2-3; D unclear. Per germline, CDR1 LGHDT and CDR2 YNNKEL (reference sequence). This CDR3 contains 14 residues. Trimming removed 0 bases at V and 6 bases at J, with 10 bases between. The CDR3 sequence is CASSQDSERDTQYF. In nucleotides, the CDR3 is TGTGCCAGCAGCCAAGATAGTGAACGGGATACGCAGTATTTT.

The V and J genes are TRBV5-1 and TRBJ2-5; 10 positions match TRBD1. The CDR3 length is 17 residues. V shed 0 bases, J shed 3 bases, and the junction held 8 bases outside the gene matches. Germline CDR1 is SGHRS and CDR2 is YFSETQ. CDR3 protein: CASSLVPPDRGEETQYF. The DNA of the CDR3 is TGCGCCAGCAGCTTGGTGCCCCCGGACAGGGGGGAAGAGACCCAGTACTTC.

The chain couples TRBV6-1 to TRBJ2-7, with a tentative D call TRBD1 (5 bases). Trimming took off 0 bases at V and 5 bases at J, with 11 bases between the two ends. The CDR3 consists of 14 residues. CDR1 is MNHNS, CDR2 SASEGT, per germline. CDR3 sequence: CASSEAIAGNEQYF. The CDR3 DNA follows: TGTGCCAGCAGTGAAGCGATCGCAGGGAACGAGCAGTACTTC.

The chain couples TRBV7-9 to TRBJ2-7; D might be TRBD1 (5 bases). Deletions cut 3 bases from V and 3 bases from J, with 9 bases between. The CDR3 totals 13 residues. Germline V CDR1 and CDR2: SEHNR, FQNEAQ (reference sequence). This chain's CDR3 is CASSFSDSYEQYF. In DNA, the CDR3 is TGTGCCAGCAGCTTCAGTGACAGCTACGAGCAGTACTTC.

The chain carries TRBV5-4 and TRBJ1-2; 8 bases fit TRBD1. The CDR3 spans 15 residues. In germline, CDR1 is SGHNT, CDR2 YYREEE (reference sequence). Trimming took 4 bases from V and 0 from J; bases not matched to a gene: 5. CDR3 amino acids: CASSGGTGANYGYTF. The CDR3 DNA is TGTGCCAGCAGCGGGGGGACAGGTGCTAACTATGGCTACACCTTC.

This chain joins TRBV11-3 and TRBJ2-5; 7 nucleotides align to TRBD2. The ends lost 1 base at V and 1 base at J; junction bases unmatched: 3. Germline V gives CDR1 SGHNT, CDR2 YENEEA. The CDR3 loop spans 15 amino acids. The DNA for the CDR3 is TGTGCCAGCAGCTTAGCCAGCGGGACCCAAGAGACCCAGTACTTC. Translating it yields CASSLASGTQETQYF.

This chain joins TRBV18 and TRBJ2-7, with 9 bases identical to TRBD2. The germline CDR1 and CDR2 sequences are KGHSH and LQKENI. The ends lost 0 bases at V and 4 bases at J; junction bases unmatched: 7. The CDR3 has 16 amino acids. The CDR3 loop reads CASSPPTGTSRYEQYF. CDR3 DNA: TGTGCCAGCTCACCACCCACCGGGACTAGCAGATACGAGCAGTACTTC.

This chain links TRBV7-2 with TRBJ2-5, with a tentative D call TRBD2 (5 bases). This CDR3 contains 16 residues. The germline V and J ends were trimmed by 4 bases and 1 base, with 16 bases remaining between them. Germline V gene data show CDR1 as SGHTA and CDR2 as FQGNSA. As DNA, the CDR3 is TGTGCCAGCAGCTCCCTCCCGGGGAAACCCCAAGAGACCCAGTACTTC. Translation gives CASSSLPGKPQETQYF.

The V call is TRBV11-2, the J call TRBJ2-7, with D possibly being TRBD2 (5 bases). CDR3 length equals 13 residues. Trimming shortened V by 0 bases and J by 6 bases, and 9 bases separated the two germline ends. Germline loops: CDR1 SGHAT, CDR2 FQNNGV. The CDR3: CASSLDPGSEQYF. In nucleotides, the CDR3 is TGTGCCAGCAGCTTAGACCCGGGGAGCGAGCAGTACTTC.

The V gene is TRBV6-5, the J gene TRBJ2-5; TRBD1 aligns across 9 bases. J gave up 5 bases and V 8 bases, and 3 bases lay outside the gene matches. The CDR3 is 12 amino acids. Germline lookup yields CDR1 MNHEY and CDR2 SVGAGI. CDR3 sequence: CASLDRGETQYF. DNA for the CDR3: TGTGCCAGCCTAGACAGGGGGGAGACCCAGTACTTC.

The J gene is TRBJ2-1, the V gene TRBV7-6, with 10 bases fitting TRBD2. This CDR3 is built from 17 residues. Germline V CDR1 and CDR2: SGHVS, FNYEAQ. V lost 1 base, J lost 6 bases, and 9 bases stayed unmatched. As DNA, the CDR3 is TGTGCCAGCAGCTTAGAGACTAGCGGGTTCCTAGGCAATGAGCAGTTCTTC. This translates into CASSLETSGFLGNEQFF.

The chain joins TRBV7-6 to TRBJ1-4; 8 positions agree with TRBD1. The germline V gene has CDR1 SGHVS and CDR2 FNYEAQ. The V gene end was trimmed by 5 bases and the J gene end by 3 bases; junction bases not matched to a gene: 5. This CDR3 is 15 amino acids long. The CDR3 sequence: CASSPRTGSNEKLFF. Written as DNA, the CDR3 is TGTGCCAGCAGCCCCCGGACAGGGTCTAATGAAAAACTGTTTTTT.

The chain carries TRBV9 and TRBJ1-1; D remains unclear. This CDR3 spans 14 amino acids. The germline CDR1 and CDR2 sequences are SGDLS and YYNGEE. V lost 0 bases and J 3 bases, leaving 9 bases between the germline ends. This CDR3 reads CASSVAYGDTEAFF. Written as DNA, the CDR3 is TGTGCCAGCAGCGTAGCCTACGGGGACACTGAAGCTTTCTTT.

This clone was counted once. V is TRBV3-1 (or the pseudogene TRBV3-2) and J is TRBJ2-1; the match to TRBD1 covers 10 bases. There are 15 residues in the CDR3. V was pared by 8 bases and J by 2 bases, with 6 bases of the junction left unmatched. Germline V gene sequence: CDR1 LGHDT, CDR2 YNNKEL (reference sequence). CDR3 amino acids: CASGLGTGAYNEQFF. In DNA form, the CDR3 reads TGTGCCAGCGGCCTCGGGACAGGGGCCTACAATGAGCAGTTCTTC.

This clone was seen once. This sequence joins TRBV29-1 and TRBJ2-7, with 10 bases aligning to TRBD1. This CDR3 contains 14 residues. The V segment lost 4 bases and the J segment 2 bases; nucleotides outside the gene matches: 5. CDR1 is SQVTM, CDR2 ANQGSEA, per germline. The CDR3 coding sequence is TGCAGCGTTGGAGCTGGACAGGGGGCCTACGAGCAGTACTTC. It translates to CSVGAGQGAYEQYF.

The chain has TRBV7-2 and TRBJ2-3, with D possibly TRBD2 on 5 matching bases. Germline assignment: CDR1 SGHTA and CDR2 FQGNSA. V was shortened by 1 base and J by 0 bases, with 8 bases between the two germline ends. The CDR3 totals 15 residues. CDR3 coding DNA: TGTGCCAGCAGCTTAGGCGGGCCTAGCACAGATACGCAGTATTTT. Translating it yields CASSLGGPSTDTQYF.

The V call is TRBV6-5, the J call TRBJ1-2; 8 nucleotides agree with TRBD1. Germline trimming cut 5 bases from V and 8 bases from J; bases unmatched to any gene: 4. The germline gives CDR1 MNHEY, CDR2 SVGAGI. The CDR3 has 12 residues. CDR3 nucleotide sequence: TGTGCCAGCAGTCAGGGGGCTAGGGGCTACACCTTC. Translating gives CASSQGARGYTF.

The chain has TRBV6-5 and TRBJ2-7; 9 bases are a match to TRBD2. With V trimmed by 4 bases and J by 4 bases, 8 bases remained unmatched. Germline CDR1 reads MNHEY; CDR2 reads SVGAGI. This CDR3 comprises 15 residues. As DNA, the CDR3 is TGTGCCAGCAGTTCCTCGGGACTAGCCGCGTACGAGCAGTACTTC. This codes for CASSSSGLAAYEQYF.

This chain connects TRBV11-2 to TRBJ2-5; weak D call: TRBD1 (6 bases). The CDR3 is 17 amino acids. Germline V lookup: CDR1 SGHAT, CDR2 FQNNGV. V was pared by 5 bases and J by 5 bases, with 24 bases between. The CDR3 bases are TGTGCCAGCAGCCCTCATGACCCCTCGGGACACAGGGAGACCCAGTACTTC. Protein product: CASSPHDPSGHRETQYF.

The chain joins TRBV7-9 to TRBJ2-5; D is possibly TRBD2 (8 bases). CDR3 length: 15 residues. From germline, CDR1 is SEHNR and CDR2 FQNEAQ (reference sequence). V was trimmed by 5 bases and J by 4 bases, leaving 17 bases between them. CDR3 bases: TGTGCCAGCAGCCCAGGGGGGACTAGTACAGAGACCCAGTACTTC. It codes for CASSPGGTSTETQYF.

This clone was observed a handful of times. The chain uses TRBV5-6 and TRBJ2-5; a possible D gene is TRBD2 (6 bases). CDR1 and CDR2 from the germline V gene are SGHDT and YYEEEE. V lost 4 bases, J lost 2 bases, and 12 bases lay in between. The CDR3 loop spans 14 amino acids. DNA of the CDR3: TGTGCCAGCAGCGTATCCGGGAGTCAAGAGACCCAGTACTTC. This codes for CASSVSGSQETQYF.

The rearrangement uses TRBV7-8 and TRBJ1-3, with a tentative D call TRBD1 (6 bases). With 0 bases removed from V and 3 bases from J, the gap between germline ends came to 12 bases. The V gene's germline CDR1 is SGHVS and CDR2 FQNEAQ. The CDR3 runs 16 residues. The CDR3 loop is CASSLAGGRLGNTIYF. CDR3 bases: TGTGCCAGCAGCTTAGCCGGGGGGCGACTTGGAAACACCATATATTTT.

The chain recombines TRBV10-3 with TRBJ2-1; D possibly corresponds to TRBD1 (8 bases). Germline-derived CDR1 and CDR2 are ENHRY and SYGVKD. The CDR3 contains 16 residues. V gave up 2 bases and J gave up 6 bases, with 17 bases separating them. The CDR3 region is CAISESGTGNINEQFF. DNA of the CDR3: TGTGCCATCAGTGAGAGCGGGACAGGCAACATCAATGAGCAGTTCTTC.

The rearrangement uses TRBV7-2 and TRBJ1-2; 7 nucleotides line up with TRBD1. Germline V gene lookup returns CDR1 SGHTA and CDR2 FQGNSA. The CDR3 is made up of 15 amino acids. The trim removed 2 bases at V and 0 bases at J, leaving 3 bases unmatched. In DNA, the CDR3 is TGTGCCAGCAGCTTAAGGGACAGCCCTAACTATGGCTACACCTTC. Translated, it gives CASSLRDSPNYGYTF.

This chain uses TRBV7-2 with TRBJ2-3; D gene unclear. V was cut by 5 bases and J by 4 bases, with 13 bases left in between. This CDR3 spans 14 amino acids. CDR1 and CDR2 from the germline V gene are SGHTA and FQGNSA. The CDR3 DNA reads as TGTGCCAGCAGCGCCACCTCAGGATCAGATACGCAGTATTTT. Protein sequence: CASSATSGSDTQYF.

The chain employs TRBV6-6 and TRBJ2-7, with 8 bases identical to TRBD2. The germline V gene has CDR1 MNHNY and CDR2 SVGAGI (reference sequence). This CDR3 contains 15 residues. The ends lost 8 bases at V and 3 bases at J; junction bases unmatched: 12. DNA of the CDR3: TGTGCCAGCTGTATGGCGGGGGGCTCGGGCTACGAGCAGTACTTC. Translated, it gives CASCMAGGSGYEQYF.

This clone was counted a single time. The chain recombines TRBV28 with TRBJ1-5; D is undetermined. This CDR3 comprises 17 residues. V was pared by 4 bases and J by 2 bases, with 18 bases between. Looked up from germline, CDR1 is MDHEN and CDR2 is SYDVKM. In DNA, the CDR3 is TGTGCCAGCAGTTCATTTCCCAATAGGCAGGGCAATCAGCCCCAGCATTTT. Protein product: CASSSFPNRQGNQPQHF.

This rearrangement joins TRBV6-5 to TRBJ1-4; 8 bases agree with TRBD1. J gave up 2 bases and V 5 bases, and 4 bases lay outside the gene matches. CDR3 length: 15 amino acids. In germline, CDR1 is MNHEY, CDR2 SVGAGI. As DNA, the CDR3 is TGTGCCAGCAGTATCCACAGGGGGACTAATGAAAAACTGTTTTTT. Its translation: CASSIHRGTNEKLFF.

CDR3 DNA: TGTGCCAGCAGCGTAGCGAGCACAGGGTTAGCCGACTCTGGAAACACCATATATTTT. Translated, it gives CASSVASTGLADSGNTIYF. The gene calls are TRBV9 and TRBJ1-3; tentative D call: TRBD1 (6 bases). CDR1 is SGDLS and CDR2 is YYNGEE in the germline V gene. Trimming removed 0 bases from V and 0 bases from J, with 19 bases in between. The CDR3 sequence is 19 residues long.

Remarks on this clone: Distinct nucleotide sequences in the sample also encode this CDR3. The chain employs TRBV19 and TRBJ2-7; tentative D call: TRBD1 (6 bases). The CDR3 is made up of 13 amino acids. Trimming removed 6 bases at V and 1 base at J, with 10 bases between. The germline V gene encodes CDR1 LNHDA and CDR2 SQIVND (reference sequence). The DNA for the CDR3 is TGTGCCAGTAGAGGCAGGGGATCCTACGAGCAGTACTTC. Translating it yields CASRGRGSYEQYF. Using reference TRBV19 and TRBJ2-7 for the parts outside the CDR3, the full variable domain is DGGITQSPKYLFRKEGQNVTLSCEQNLNHDAMYWYRQDPGQGLRLIYYSQIVNDFQKGDIAEGYSVSREKKESFPLTVTSAQKNPTAFYLCASRGRGSYEQYFGPGTRLTVT.